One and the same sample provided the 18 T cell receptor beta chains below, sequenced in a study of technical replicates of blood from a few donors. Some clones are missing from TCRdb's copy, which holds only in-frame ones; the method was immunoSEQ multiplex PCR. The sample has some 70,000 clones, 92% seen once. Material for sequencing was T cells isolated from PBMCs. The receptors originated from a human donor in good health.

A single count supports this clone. In DNA form, the CDR3 reads TGTGCCAGCAGCTCGGGGGGCCTTGGCTATGGCTACACCTTC. Protein product: CASSSGGLGYGYTF. The chain has TRBV7-8 and TRBJ1-2, with D possibly matching TRBD1 (6 bases). The length of the CDR3 is 14 residues. Per the germline V gene, CDR1 is SGHVS and CDR2 is FQNEAQ. V lost 4 bases to trimming and J lost 4 bases, with 13 bases between them.

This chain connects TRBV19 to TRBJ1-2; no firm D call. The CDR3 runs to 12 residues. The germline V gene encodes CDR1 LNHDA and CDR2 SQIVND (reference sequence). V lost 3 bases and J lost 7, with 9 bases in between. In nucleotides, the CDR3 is TGTGCCAGTAGTATTAACTATTCTGGCTACACCTTC. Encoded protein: CASSINYSGYTF. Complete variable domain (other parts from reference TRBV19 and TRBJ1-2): DGGITQSPKYLFRKEGQNVTLSCEQNLNHDAMYWYRQDPGQGLRLIYYSQIVNDFQKGDIAEGYSVSREKKESFPLTVTSAQKNPTAFYLCASSINYSGYTFGSGTRLTVV.

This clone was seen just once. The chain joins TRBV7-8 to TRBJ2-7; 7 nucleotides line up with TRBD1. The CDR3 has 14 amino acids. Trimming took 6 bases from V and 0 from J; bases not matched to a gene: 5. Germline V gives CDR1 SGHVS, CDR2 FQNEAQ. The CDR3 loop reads CASRNRDSSYEQYF. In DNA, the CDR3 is TGTGCCAGCAGAAACCGGGACAGCTCCTACGAGCAGTACTTC.

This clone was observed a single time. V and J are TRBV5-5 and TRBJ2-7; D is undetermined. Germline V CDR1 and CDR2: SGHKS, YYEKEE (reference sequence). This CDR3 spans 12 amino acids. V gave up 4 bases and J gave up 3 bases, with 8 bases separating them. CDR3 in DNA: TGTGCCAGCAGCCCCCCCGGCTACGAGCAGTACTTC. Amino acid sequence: CASSPPGYEQYF.

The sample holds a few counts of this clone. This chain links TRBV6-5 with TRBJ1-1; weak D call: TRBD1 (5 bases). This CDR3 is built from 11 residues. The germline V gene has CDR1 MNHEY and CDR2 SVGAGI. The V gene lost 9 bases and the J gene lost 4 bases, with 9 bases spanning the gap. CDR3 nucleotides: TGTGCCAGTAATCAGGGCACTGAAGCTTTCTTT. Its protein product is CASNQGTEAFF.

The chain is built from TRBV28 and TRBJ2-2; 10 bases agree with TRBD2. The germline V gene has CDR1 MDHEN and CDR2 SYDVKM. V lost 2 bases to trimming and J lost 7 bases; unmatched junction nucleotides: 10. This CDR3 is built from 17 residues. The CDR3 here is CASSLVLAGATGGELFF. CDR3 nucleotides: TGTGCCAGCAGTTTAGTCCTAGCGGGAGCGACCGGCGGGGAGCTGTTTTTT.

The CDR3, as DNA: TGTGCCAGCAGCTCGACTAGCGCCTACGAGCAGTACTTC. This sequence encodes CASSSTSAYEQYF. The genes are TRBV7-3 and TRBJ2-7; the match to TRBD2 covers 8 bases. There are 13 residues in the CDR3. Trimming cost V 4 bases and J 2 bases; bases outside gene matches: 1. The germline gives CDR1 SGHTA, CDR2 FQGTGA.

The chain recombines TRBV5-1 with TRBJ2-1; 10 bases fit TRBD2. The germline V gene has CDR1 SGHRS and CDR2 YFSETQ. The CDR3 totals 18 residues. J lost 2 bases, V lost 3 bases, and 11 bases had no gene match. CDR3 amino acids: CASSSVLTSGMPYNEQFF. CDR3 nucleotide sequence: TGCGCCAGCAGCTCCGTACTTACTAGCGGGATGCCCTACAATGAGCAGTTCTTC. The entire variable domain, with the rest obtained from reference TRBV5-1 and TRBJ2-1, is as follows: KAGVTQTPRYLIKTRGQQVTLSCSPISGHRSVSWYQQTPGQGLQFLFEYFSETQRNKGNFPGRFSGRQFSNSRSEMNVSTLELGDSALYLCASSSVLTSGMPYNEQFFGPGTRLTVL.

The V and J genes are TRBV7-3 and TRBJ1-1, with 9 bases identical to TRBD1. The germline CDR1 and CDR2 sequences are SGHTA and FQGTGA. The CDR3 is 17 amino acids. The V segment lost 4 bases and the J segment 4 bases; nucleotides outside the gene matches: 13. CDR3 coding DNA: TGTGCCAGCAGCTCGGGGACAGGGTATTACGTAAGCACTGAAGCTTTCTTT. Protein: CASSSGTGYYVSTEAFF.

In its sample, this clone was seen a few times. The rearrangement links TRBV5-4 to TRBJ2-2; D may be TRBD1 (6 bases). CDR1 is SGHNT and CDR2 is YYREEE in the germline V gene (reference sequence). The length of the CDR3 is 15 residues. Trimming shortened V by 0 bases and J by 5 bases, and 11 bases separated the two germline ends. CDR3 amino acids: CASSLEAGVTGELFF. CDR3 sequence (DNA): TGTGCCAGCAGCTTGGAGGCAGGGGTTACCGGGGAGCTGTTTTTT.

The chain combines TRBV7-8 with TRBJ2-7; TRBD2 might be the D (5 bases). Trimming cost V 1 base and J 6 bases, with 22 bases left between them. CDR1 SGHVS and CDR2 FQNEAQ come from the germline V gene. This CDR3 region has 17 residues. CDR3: CASSLGRTYIREREQYF. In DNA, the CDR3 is TGTGCCAGCAGCTTAGGAAGGACTTATATCCGGGAACGCGAGCAGTACTTC.

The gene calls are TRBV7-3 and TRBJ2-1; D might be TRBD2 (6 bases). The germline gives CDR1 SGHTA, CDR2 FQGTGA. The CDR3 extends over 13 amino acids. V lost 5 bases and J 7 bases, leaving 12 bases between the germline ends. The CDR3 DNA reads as TGTGCCAGCAGCGGAGGAGGGCTTAATGAGCAGTTCTTC. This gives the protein CASSGGGLNEQFF.

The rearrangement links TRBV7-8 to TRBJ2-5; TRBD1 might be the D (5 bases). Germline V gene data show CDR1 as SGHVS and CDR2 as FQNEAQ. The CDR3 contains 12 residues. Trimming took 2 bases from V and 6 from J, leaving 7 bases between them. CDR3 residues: CASSLMDKTQYF. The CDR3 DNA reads TGTGCCAGCAGCTTAATGGACAAGACCCAGTACTTC.

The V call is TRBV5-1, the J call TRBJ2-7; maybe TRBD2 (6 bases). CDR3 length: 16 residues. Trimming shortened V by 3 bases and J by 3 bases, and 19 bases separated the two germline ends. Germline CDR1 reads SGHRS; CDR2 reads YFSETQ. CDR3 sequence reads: CASSSGFGGANYEQYF. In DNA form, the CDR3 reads TGCGCCAGCAGCTCAGGGTTCGGGGGAGCGAACTACGAGCAGTACTTC. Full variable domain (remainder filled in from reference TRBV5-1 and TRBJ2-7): KAGVTQTPRYLIKTRGQQVTLSCSPISGHRSVSWYQQTPGQGLQFLFEYFSETQRNKGNFPGRFSGRQFSNSRSEMNVSTLELGDSALYLCASSSGFGGANYEQYFGPGTRLTVT.

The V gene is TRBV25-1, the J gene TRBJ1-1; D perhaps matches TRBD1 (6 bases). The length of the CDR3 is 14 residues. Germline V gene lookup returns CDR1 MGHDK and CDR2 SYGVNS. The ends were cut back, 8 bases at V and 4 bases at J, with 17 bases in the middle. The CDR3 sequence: CASRGPGEGTEAFF. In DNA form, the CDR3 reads TGTGCCAGCCGAGGACCAGGGGAGGGCACTGAAGCTTTCTTT.

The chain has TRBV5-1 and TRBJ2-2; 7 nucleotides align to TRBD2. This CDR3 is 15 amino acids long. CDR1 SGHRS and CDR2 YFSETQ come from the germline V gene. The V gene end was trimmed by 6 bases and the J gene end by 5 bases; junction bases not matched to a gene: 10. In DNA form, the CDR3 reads TGCGCCAGCACCTACAGCGGGGCGGGGACCGGGGAGCTGTTTTTT. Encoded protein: CASTYSGAGTGELFF.

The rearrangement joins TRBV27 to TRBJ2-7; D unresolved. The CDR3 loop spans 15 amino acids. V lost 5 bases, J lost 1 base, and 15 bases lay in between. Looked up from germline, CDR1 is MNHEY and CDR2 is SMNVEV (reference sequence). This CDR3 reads CASSRSGVWSYEQYF. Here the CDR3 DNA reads TGTGCCAGCAGTAGGTCAGGCGTCTGGTCCTACGAGCAGTACTTC.

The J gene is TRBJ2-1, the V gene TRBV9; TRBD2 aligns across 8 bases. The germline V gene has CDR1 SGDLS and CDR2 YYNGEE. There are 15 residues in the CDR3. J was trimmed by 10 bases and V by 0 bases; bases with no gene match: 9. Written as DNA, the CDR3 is TGTGCCAGCAGCGTAGGGGTAGCGGGGAGCCTAGAGCAGTTCTTC. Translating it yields CASSVGVAGSLEQFF.